The source of this T cell receptor (beta chain) is a study of brain T cells in children with intractable seizures. Study-level points and caveats: Pre- and post-surgery blood differed in depth, so pre-surgery absences may be undersampling.

The sequenced cases were selected for having the highest brain T cell transcript signatures. Before surgery, patients took at least one anti-epileptic drug. A single count supports this clone. What it binds is not known. Germline V lookup: CDR1 MDHEN, CDR2 SYDVKM. Trimming left V 1 base short and J 3 bases short, with 16 bases between. The CDR3 loop spans 17 amino acids. Sequencing used immunoSEQ multiplex PCR; TCRdb keeps in-frame clones, though not all of them. The table has roughly 120,000 clones, approximately 94% seen once. The clonotype was recovered from a boy younger than two with hemimegalencephaly and intractable seizures. The chain employs TRBV28 and TRBJ1-5; D call uncertain. The material sequenced was peripheral blood, taken at surgery. CDR3: CASSLFKRASDNQPQHF. The CDR3 DNA reads as TGTGCCAGCAGTTTATTTAAACGGGCCTCGGACAATCAGCCCCAGCATTTT. Together with reference TRBV28 and TRBJ1-5, the CDR3 gives the full variable domain: DVKVTQSSRYLVKRTGEKVFLECVQDMDHENMFWYRQDPGLGLRLIYFSYDVKMKEKGDIPEGYSVSREKKERFSLILESASTNQTSMYLCASSLFKRASDNQPQHFGDGTRLSIL.